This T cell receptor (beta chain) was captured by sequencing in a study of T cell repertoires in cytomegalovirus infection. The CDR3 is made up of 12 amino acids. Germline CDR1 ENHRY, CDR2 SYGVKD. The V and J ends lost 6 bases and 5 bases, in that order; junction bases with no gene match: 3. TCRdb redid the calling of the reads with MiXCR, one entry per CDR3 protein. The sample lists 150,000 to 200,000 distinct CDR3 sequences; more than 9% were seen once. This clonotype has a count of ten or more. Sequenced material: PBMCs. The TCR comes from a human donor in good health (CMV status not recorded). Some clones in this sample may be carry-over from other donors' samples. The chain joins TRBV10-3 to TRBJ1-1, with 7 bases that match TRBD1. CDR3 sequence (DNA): TGTGCCATCAGAGGACAGGATACTGAAGCTTTCTTT. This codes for CAIRGQDTEAFF.